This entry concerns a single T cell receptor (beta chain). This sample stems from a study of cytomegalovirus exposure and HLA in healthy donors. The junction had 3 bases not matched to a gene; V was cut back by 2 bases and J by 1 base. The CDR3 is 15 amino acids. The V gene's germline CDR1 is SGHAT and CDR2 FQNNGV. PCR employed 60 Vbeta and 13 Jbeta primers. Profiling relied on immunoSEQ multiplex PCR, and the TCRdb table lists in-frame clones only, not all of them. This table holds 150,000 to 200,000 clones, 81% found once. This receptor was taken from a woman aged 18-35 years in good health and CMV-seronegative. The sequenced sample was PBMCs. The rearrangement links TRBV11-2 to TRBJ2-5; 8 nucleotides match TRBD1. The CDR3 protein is CASSLNRGTQETQYF. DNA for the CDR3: TGTGCCAGCAGCTTAAACAGGGGGACCCAAGAGACCCAGTACTTC.